Presented here are 21 T cell receptor beta chains from one specimen sequenced in a study of cytomegalovirus exposure and HLA in healthy donors. The study ran its PCR with 60 Vbeta and 13 Jbeta primers. Clones were read by immunoSEQ multiplex PCR, and TCRdb kept only the in-frame ones, dropping some. The sample records 100,000 to 150,000 clones, roughly 72% being singletons. The sample comprised PBMCs. These receptors originate from a man in his forties in good health and CMV-seropositive.

This rearrangement joins TRBV5-1 to TRBJ1-2, with TRBD1 identical over 9 bases. The J segment lost 3 bases and the V segment lost 5 bases, leaving 5 bases of the junction unmatched. The V gene's germline CDR1 is SGHRS and CDR2 YFSETQ. The CDR3 runs to 14 residues. The CDR3: CASRRTGVDYGYTF. CDR3 nucleotides: TGCGCCAGCAGGCGGACAGGGGTTGACTATGGCTACACCTTC.

This chain uses TRBV7-2 with TRBJ1-2; 9 nucleotides match TRBD1. J lost 8 bases, V lost 5 bases, and 12 bases had no gene match. This CDR3 has 15 residues. CDR1 and CDR2 (germline): SGHTA, FQGNSA. CDR3 residues: CASSPQPQGARGYTF. CDR3 coding DNA: TGTGCCAGCAGCCCCCAACCACAGGGGGCGCGAGGCTACACCTTC.

This chain joins TRBV7-6 and TRBJ2-7; no reliable D call. V was pared by 5 bases and J by 5 bases, with 13 bases between. The germline gives CDR1 SGHVS, CDR2 FNYEAQ. This CDR3 is built from 13 residues. Written as DNA, the CDR3 is TGTGCCAGCAGCCTTGAAATAGCCGACGAGCAGTACTTC. It specifies CASSLEIADEQYF. Together with reference TRBV7-6 and TRBJ2-7, the CDR3 gives the full variable domain: GAGVSQSPRYKVTKRGQDVALRCDPISGHVSLYWYRQALGQGPEFLTYFNYEAQQDKSGLPNDRFSAERPEGSISTLTIQRTEQRDSAMYRCASSLEIADEQYFGPGTRLTVT.

This rearrangement joins TRBV5-4 to TRBJ2-1; 8 bases line up with TRBD1. From germline, CDR1 is SGHNT and CDR2 YYREEE (reference sequence). With V trimmed by 0 bases and J by 3 bases, 5 bases remained unmatched. This CDR3 contains 16 residues. The CDR3 protein is CASSLDPTGVYNEQFF. The CDR3 DNA is TGTGCCAGCAGCTTGGATCCGACAGGGGTCTACAATGAGCAGTTCTTC.

This sequence joins TRBV5-1 and TRBJ1-1; the D gene is possibly TRBD1 (6 bases). Germline loops: CDR1 SGHRS, CDR2 YFSETQ. V lost 4 bases, J lost 4 bases, and 11 bases lay in between. CDR3 length equals 13 residues. DNA for the CDR3: TGCGCCAGCAGCCGGGACATAGGCACTGAAGCTTTCTTT. Amino acids: CASSRDIGTEAFF.

The chain uses TRBV5-1 and TRBJ2-5; 12 bases line up with TRBD2. The length of the CDR3 is 15 residues. CDR1 and CDR2 (germline): SGHRS, YFSETQ. Losses at the gene ends were 2 bases for V and 5 bases for J; bases not matched to a gene: 4. For the CDR3, the DNA is TGCGCCAGCAGCTTTTCTAGCGGGGGGGAGGAGACCCAGTACTTC. Amino acids: CASSFSSGGEETQYF.

This chain connects TRBV18 to TRBJ2-7, with 8 bases aligning to TRBD2. Germline CDR1 reads KGHSH; CDR2 reads LQKENI. The CDR3 extends over 14 amino acids. J lost 6 bases, V lost 0 bases, and 4 bases had no gene match. CDR3 sequence: CASSPPGLGGEQYF. The DNA of the CDR3 is TGTGCCAGCTCACCACCGGGACTAGGAGGCGAGCAGTACTTC. Using reference TRBV18 and TRBJ2-7 for the parts outside the CDR3, the full variable domain is NAGVMQNPRHLVRRRGQEARLRCSPMKGHSHVYWYRQLPEEGLKFMVYLQKENIIDESGMPKERFSAEFPKEGPSILRIQQVVRGDSAAYFCASSPPGLGGEQYFGPGTRLTVT.

The rearrangement links TRBV15 to TRBJ1-3; 8 bases agree with TRBD1. The germline V gene has CDR1 LNHNV and CDR2 YYDKDF (reference sequence). The length of the CDR3 is 16 residues. The V segment lost 1 base and the J segment 0 bases; nucleotides outside the gene matches: 2. The CDR3: CATSRATGGSGNTIYF. The CDR3 DNA reads as TGTGCCACCAGCAGAGCAACAGGGGGCTCTGGAAACACCATATATTTT.

V and J are TRBV6-4 and TRBJ2-1, with 9 bases aligning to TRBD2. V shed 0 bases and J 5 bases; nucleotides not matched to a gene: 5. The CDR3 runs 16 residues. Germline-derived CDR1 and CDR2 are MRHNA and SNTAGT. The DNA of the CDR3 is TGTGCCAGCAGTGACTCGGAACTAGCGGGTCACAATGAGCAGTTCTTC. This gives the protein CASSDSELAGHNEQFF.

This chain uses TRBV21-1 with TRBJ1-5. TRBV21-1 is described as a pseudogene. The CDR3 is 17 residues long. The CDR3 region has the DNA TGTGCCAGCAGCAAGGCGGACGGGCGGGAAAGCAATCAGCCCCAGCATTTT. It is translated as CASSKADGRESNQPQHF.

This clone showed up just once. The V call is TRBV7-9, the J call TRBJ1-5; D possibly corresponds to TRBD1 (6 bases). The V end lost 4 bases, the J end lost 2 bases, and 21 bases lay between the germline ends. There are 18 residues in the CDR3. Germline CDR1 and CDR2: SEHNR and FQNEAQ (reference sequence). In DNA, the CDR3 is TGTGCCAGCAGCTCCATCTTCCGGGACATCGATGGCAATCAGCCCCAGCATTTT. Protein: CASSSIFRDIDGNQPQHF.

This sequence joins TRBV28 and TRBJ2-1, with TRBD2 matching 10 bases. V shed 7 bases, J shed 0 bases, and the junction held 6 bases outside the gene matches. Germline-derived CDR1 and CDR2 are MDHEN and SYDVKM. This CDR3 has 16 residues. CDR3: CASTELAGSSYNEQFF. The CDR3 nucleotides read TGTGCCAGCACGGAACTAGCGGGAAGCTCCTACAATGAGCAGTTCTTC.

This rearrangement joins TRBV5-1 to TRBJ2-7, with D possibly matching TRBD1 (5 bases). V gave up 1 base and J gave up 3 bases, with 14 bases separating them. Germline loops: CDR1 SGHRS, CDR2 YFSETQ. The CDR3 length is 15 residues. The CDR3, as DNA: TGCGCCAGCAGCTTGCGGCAGGGTGTAAGCTACGAGCAGTACTTC. It encodes CASSLRQGVSYEQYF.

The V gene is TRBV10-2, the J gene TRBJ1-1, with D maybe TRBD1 (5 bases). CDR3 length: 12 amino acids. With 7 bases removed from V and 7 bases from J, the gap between germline ends came to 13 bases. The V gene's germline CDR1 is WSHSY and CDR2 SAAADI. The CDR3 nucleotides read TGCGCCAGCAAACAGGCGGAGGGTGAAGCTTTCTTT. Translation gives CASKQAEGEAFF.

The rearrangement links TRBV28 to TRBJ2-1; 9 bases are a match to TRBD2. J lost 5 bases, V lost 4 bases, and 9 bases had no gene match. The CDR3 totals 16 residues. Germline CDR1 and CDR2: MDHEN and SYDVKM. In DNA, the CDR3 is TGTGCCAGCAGTTCGATTAGCGGGAGAATCCACAATGAGCAGTTCTTC. It translates to CASSSISGRIHNEQFF.

This clone was seen a single time. This sequence joins TRBV11-3 and TRBJ1-1, with D hard to call. With 6 bases removed from V and 4 bases from J, the gap between germline ends came to 12 bases. Germline V lookup: CDR1 SGHNT, CDR2 YENEEA. CDR3 length equals 13 residues. The CDR3 region is CASSEGSGTEAFF. In DNA form, the CDR3 reads TGTGCCAGCAGTGAGGGATCGGGCACTGAAGCTTTCTTT.

This rearrangement joins TRBV7-2 to TRBJ2-5; 10 bases fit TRBD1. Per germline, CDR1 SGHTA and CDR2 FQGNSA. This CDR3 region has 16 residues. V lost 2 bases, J lost 4 bases, and 7 bases stayed unmatched. This CDR3 is CASSLRQGALVETQYF. The CDR3 DNA reads TGTGCCAGCAGCTTAAGACAGGGGGCGCTCGTAGAGACCCAGTACTTC.

This chain joins TRBV6-6 and TRBJ2-2; tentative D call: TRBD2 (5 bases). From germline, CDR1 is MNHNY and CDR2 SVGAGI (reference sequence). Deletions cut 2 bases from V and 4 bases from J, with 11 bases between. This CDR3 is 15 amino acids long. Written as DNA, the CDR3 is TGTGCCAGCAGTTACACGGGGTGGGTCACCGGGGAGCTGTTTTTT. It is translated as CASSYTGWVTGELFF.

The chain has TRBV5-1 and TRBJ2-1; no reliable D call. This CDR3 spans 16 amino acids. Germline loops: CDR1 SGHRS, CDR2 YFSETQ. The V and J ends lost 7 bases and 0 bases respectively, with 17 bases between them. The CDR3 bases are TGCGCCAGCCGCCCGACTCCCACTGTCTCCTACAATGAGCAGTTCTTC. It yields the protein CASRPTPTVSYNEQFF. Full variable domain (missing parts from reference TRBV5-1 and TRBJ2-1): KAGVTQTPRYLIKTRGQQVTLSCSPISGHRSVSWYQQTPGQGLQFLFEYFSETQRNKGNFPGRFSGRQFSNSRSEMNVSTLELGDSALYLCASRPTPTVSYNEQFFGPGTRLTVL.

This rearrangement joins TRBV5-1 to TRBJ2-5, with 11 bases fitting TRBD1. Germline loops: CDR1 SGHRS, CDR2 YFSETQ. The CDR3 totals 14 residues. V shed 4 bases, J shed 4 bases, and the junction held 3 bases outside the gene matches. The DNA for the CDR3 is TGCGCCAGCAGCCCCGGGACAGGGGGAGAGACCCAGTACTTC. Its protein product is CASSPGTGGETQYF.

The chain carries TRBV6-5 and TRBJ1-5; D remains unclear. Germline loops: CDR1 MNHEY, CDR2 SVGAGI. Trimming removed 2 bases from V and 6 bases from J, with 14 bases in between. The CDR3 sequence is 15 residues long. CDR3: CASSYGMEGSQPQHF. DNA of the CDR3: TGTGCCAGCAGTTACGGGATGGAAGGGAGTCAGCCCCAGCATTTT.